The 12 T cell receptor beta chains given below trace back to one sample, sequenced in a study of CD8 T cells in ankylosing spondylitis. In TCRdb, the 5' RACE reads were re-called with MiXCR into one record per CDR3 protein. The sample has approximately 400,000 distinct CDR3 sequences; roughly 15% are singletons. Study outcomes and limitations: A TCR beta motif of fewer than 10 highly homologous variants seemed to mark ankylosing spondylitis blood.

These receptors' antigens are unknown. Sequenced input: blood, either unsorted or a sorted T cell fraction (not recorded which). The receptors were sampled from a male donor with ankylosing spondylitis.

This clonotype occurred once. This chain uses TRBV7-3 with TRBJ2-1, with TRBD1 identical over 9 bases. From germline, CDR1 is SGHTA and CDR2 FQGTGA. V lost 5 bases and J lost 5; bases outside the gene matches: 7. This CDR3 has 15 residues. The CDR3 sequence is CASSPRDRVNNEQFF. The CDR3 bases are TGTGCCAGCAGCCCTCGGGACAGGGTCAACAATGAGCAGTTCTTC.

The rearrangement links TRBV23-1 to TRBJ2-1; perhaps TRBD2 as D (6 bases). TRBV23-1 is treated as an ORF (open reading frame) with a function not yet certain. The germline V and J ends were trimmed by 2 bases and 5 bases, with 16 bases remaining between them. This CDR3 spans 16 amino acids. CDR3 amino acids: CASSQGWGVVDNEQFF. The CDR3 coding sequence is TGCGCCAGCAGTCAAGGGTGGGGGGTCGTGGACAATGAGCAGTTCTTC.

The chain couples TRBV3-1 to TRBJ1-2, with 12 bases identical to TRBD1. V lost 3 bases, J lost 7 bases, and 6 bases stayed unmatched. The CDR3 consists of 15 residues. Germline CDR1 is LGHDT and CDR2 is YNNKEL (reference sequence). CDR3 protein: CASSQGTGGRFGYTF. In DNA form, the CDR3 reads TGTGCCAGCAGCCAGGGGACAGGGGGCAGATTTGGCTACACCTTC.

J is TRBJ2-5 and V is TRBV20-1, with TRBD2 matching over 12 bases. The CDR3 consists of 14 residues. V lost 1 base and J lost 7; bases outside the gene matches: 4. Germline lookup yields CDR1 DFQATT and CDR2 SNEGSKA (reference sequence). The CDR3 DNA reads TGCAGTGCTAGAGGACTAGCGGGGGTATCGACCCAGTACTTC. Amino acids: CSARGLAGVSTQYF.

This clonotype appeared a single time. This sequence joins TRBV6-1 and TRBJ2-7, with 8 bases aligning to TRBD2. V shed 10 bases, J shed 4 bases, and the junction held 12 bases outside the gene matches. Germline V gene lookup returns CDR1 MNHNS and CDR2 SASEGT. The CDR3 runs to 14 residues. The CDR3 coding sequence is TGTGCCACCAGCCTCGGGGGACTAGTTTACGAGCAGTACTTC. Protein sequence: CATSLGGLVYEQYF.

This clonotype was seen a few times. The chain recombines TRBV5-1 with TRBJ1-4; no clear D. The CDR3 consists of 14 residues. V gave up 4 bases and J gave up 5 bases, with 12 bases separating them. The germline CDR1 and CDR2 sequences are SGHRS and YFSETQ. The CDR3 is CASSTMAGNEKLFF. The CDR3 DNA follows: TGCGCCAGCAGCACCATGGCGGGGAATGAAAAACTGTTTTTT. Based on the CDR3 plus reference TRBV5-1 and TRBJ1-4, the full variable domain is KAGVTQTPRYLIKTRGQQVTLSCSPISGHRSVSWYQQTPGQGLQFLFEYFSETQRNKGNFPGRFSGRQFSNSRSEMNVSTLELGDSALYLCASSTMAGNEKLFFGSGTQLSVL.

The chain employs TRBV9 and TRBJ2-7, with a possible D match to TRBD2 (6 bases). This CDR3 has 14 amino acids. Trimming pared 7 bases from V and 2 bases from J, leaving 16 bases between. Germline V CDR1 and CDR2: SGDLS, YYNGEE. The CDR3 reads CASGGLLTPYEQYF. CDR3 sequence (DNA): TGTGCCAGCGGGGGACTCCTAACCCCCTACGAGCAGTACTTC.

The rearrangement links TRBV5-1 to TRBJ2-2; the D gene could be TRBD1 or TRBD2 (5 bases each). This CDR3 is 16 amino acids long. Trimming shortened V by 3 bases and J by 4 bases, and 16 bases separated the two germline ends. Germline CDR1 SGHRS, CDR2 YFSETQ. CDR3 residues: CASSWTLSGTTGELFF. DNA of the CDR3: TGCGCCAGCAGCTGGACGCTGTCAGGGACCACCGGGGAGCTGTTTTTT.

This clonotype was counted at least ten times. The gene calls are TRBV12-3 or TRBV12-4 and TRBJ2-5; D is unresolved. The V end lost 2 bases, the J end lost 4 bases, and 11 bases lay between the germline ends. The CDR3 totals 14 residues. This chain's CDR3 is CASSLRANRETQYF. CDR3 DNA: TGTGCCAGCAGTTTAAGAGCAAATCGAGAGACCCAGTACTTC.

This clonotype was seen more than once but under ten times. In DNA form, the CDR3 reads TGTGCCAGCAGCTTAGTACAAAGGGTTAGCGGGGGAAAAGAGACCCAGTACTTC. Its protein product is CASSLVQRVSGGKETQYF. This chain connects TRBV11-2 to TRBJ2-5; 9 bases line up with TRBD2. The CDR3 is 18 residues long. V lost 1 base and J lost 3; bases outside the gene matches: 12. The germline gives CDR1 SGHAT, CDR2 FQNNGV.

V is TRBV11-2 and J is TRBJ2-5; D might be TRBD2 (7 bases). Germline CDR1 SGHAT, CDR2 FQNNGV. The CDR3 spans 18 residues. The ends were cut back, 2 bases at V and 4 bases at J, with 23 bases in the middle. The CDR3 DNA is TGTGCCAGCAGCTTATTCGGTAGCGGAGGGGGGGGGAGAGAGACCCAGTACTTC. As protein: CASSLFGSGGGGRETQYF.

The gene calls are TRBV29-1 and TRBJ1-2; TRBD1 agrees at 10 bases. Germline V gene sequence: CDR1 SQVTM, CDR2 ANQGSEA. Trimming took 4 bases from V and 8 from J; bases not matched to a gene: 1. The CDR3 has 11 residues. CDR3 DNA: TGCAGCGTTGTGACAGGGGGCGGCTACACCTTC. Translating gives CSVVTGGGYTF.